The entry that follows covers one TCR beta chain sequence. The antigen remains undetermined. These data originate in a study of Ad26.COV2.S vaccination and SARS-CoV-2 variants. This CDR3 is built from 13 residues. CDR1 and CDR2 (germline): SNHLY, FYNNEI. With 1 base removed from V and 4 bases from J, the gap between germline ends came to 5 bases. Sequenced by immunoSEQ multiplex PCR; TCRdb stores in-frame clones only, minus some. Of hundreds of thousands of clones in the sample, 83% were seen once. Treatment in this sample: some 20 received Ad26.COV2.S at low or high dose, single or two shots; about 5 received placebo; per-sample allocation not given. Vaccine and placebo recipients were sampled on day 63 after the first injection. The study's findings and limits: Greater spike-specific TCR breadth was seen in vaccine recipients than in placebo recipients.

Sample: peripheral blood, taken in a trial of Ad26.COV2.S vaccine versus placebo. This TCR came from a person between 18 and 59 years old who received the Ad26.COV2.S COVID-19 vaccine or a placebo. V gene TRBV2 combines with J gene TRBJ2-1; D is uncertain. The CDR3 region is CASSEVEYNEQFF. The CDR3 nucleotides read TGTGCCAGCAGTGAAGTAGAGTACAATGAGCAGTTCTTC.